The present entry profiles one T cell receptor (beta chain) with its context. Its target is not known. With the Oncomine TCR Beta short-read assay, DNA from cultured CD4+ T cells was sequenced. One entry per CDR3 protein results from TCRdb running MiXCR on the PCR reads. The table records around 20,000 distinct CDR3 sequences, more than 40% of them present only once. Indicated treatment: 10-day PBMC culture with coronavirus spike peptide pools or control peptides (ViraFEST assay). Patients returned positive PCR results between March and December 2020, earlier than US Alpha, Beta and Delta variants. This entry belongs to a study of vaccination and CD4 T cells after COVID-19. On the study more broadly: There were two doses of either BNT162b2 or mRNA-1273 vaccine given to participants. Controls had a CEFX pool, an HIV-1 Nef pool, or no peptide added.

Germline V lookup: CDR1 DFQATT, CDR2 SNEGSKA (reference sequence). Deletions cut 3 bases from V and 4 bases from J, with 12 bases between. The length of the CDR3 is 13 residues. The rearrangement links TRBV20-1 to TRBJ1-2; D remains unclear. This receptor was obtained from a human donor who had recovered from COVID-19. The source was CD4+ T cells from blood, cultured in vitro, collected before SARS-CoV-2 vaccination. Here the CDR3 reads CSASPRSSYGYTF. As DNA, the CDR3 is TGCAGTGCTAGTCCCAGGAGCAGCTATGGCTACACCTTC.